These 22 T cell receptor beta chains share one sample of origin, sequenced in a study of cytomegalovirus exposure and HLA in healthy donors. Sequencing used immunoSEQ multiplex PCR; TCRdb keeps in-frame clones, though not all of them. The sample lists 55,000 to 75,000 clones, approximately 95% occurring once. Sequencing used PBMCs. The receptor source for this set is a woman aged 18-29 years in good health and CMV-seropositive.

CDR3 bases: TGTGCCAGCGCCCTATCCAAACAGCCCCAGCATTTT. This codes for CASALSKQPQHF. The rearrangement joins TRBV6-6 to TRBJ1-5; D gene uncertain. This CDR3 spans 12 amino acids. V lost 8 bases and J lost 7, with 12 bases in between. Germline loops: CDR1 MNHNY, CDR2 SVGAGI (reference sequence).

V usage is TRBV28 and J usage is TRBJ2-5; 7 bases are shared with TRBD1. V shed 0 bases, J shed 2 bases, and the junction held 6 bases outside the gene matches. Germline CDR1 is MDHEN and CDR2 is SYDVKM. The length of the CDR3 is 16 residues. In nucleotides, the CDR3 is TGTGCCAGCAGTTTATGGTCGGCAGGGGGTCAAGAGACCCAGTACTTC. Amino acids: CASSLWSAGGQETQYF. Looking up the rest from reference TRBV28 and TRBJ2-5 gives the full variable domain: DVKVTQSSRYLVKRTGEKVFLECVQDMDHENMFWYRQDPGLGLRLIYFSYDVKMKEKGDIPEGYSVSREKKERFSLILESASTNQTSMYLCASSLWSAGGQETQYFGPGTRLLVL.

This sequence joins TRBV18 and TRBJ1-1; weak D call: TRBD1 (5 bases). The CDR3 extends over 14 amino acids. The V gene lost 3 bases and the J gene lost 5 bases, with 13 bases spanning the gap. Germline CDR1 reads KGHSH; CDR2 reads LQKENI. CDR3 bases: TGTGCCAGCTCACCCTCCGCAGGGTGGACTGAAGCTTTCTTT. This gives the protein CASSPSAGWTEAFF.

The chain links TRBV4-2 to TRBJ2-6, with a weak D call TRBD2 (5 bases). V was pared by 4 bases and J by 2 bases, with 21 bases between. The length of the CDR3 is 19 residues. The germline V gene encodes CDR1 LGHNA and CDR2 YNFKEQ. This CDR3 is CASSPQKPGYGTGANVLTF. CDR3 nucleotide sequence: TGTGCCAGCAGCCCCCAAAAGCCGGGGTATGGAACTGGGGCCAACGTCCTGACTTTC.

This clone was seen only once. The J gene is TRBJ1-4, the V gene TRBV6-6, with 7 bases identical to TRBD1. Unmatched junction bases numbered 5, after V lost 5 bases and J lost 5 bases. The CDR3 runs 14 residues. Per germline, CDR1 MNHNY and CDR2 SVGAGI (reference sequence). The CDR3 region is CASSNRGPNEKLFF. The CDR3 DNA reads as TGTGCCAGCAGTAACAGGGGTCCGAATGAAAAACTGTTTTTT.

The rearrangement links TRBV19 to TRBJ1-1; D gene unclear. Germline-derived CDR1 and CDR2 are LNHDA and SQIVND (reference sequence). This CDR3 has 13 amino acids. V lost 6 bases to trimming and J lost 0 bases, with 8 bases between them. CDR3 nucleotide sequence: TGTGCCAGTAGGATTAACATGAACACTGAAGCTTTCTTT. Its translation: CASRINMNTEAFF.

CDR3: CASSQTPRGIGETQYF. DNA of the CDR3: TGCGCCAGCAGCCAAACGCCCAGGGGGATTGGAGAGACCCAGTACTTC. The chain links TRBV4-1 to TRBJ2-5; 7 nucleotides agree with TRBD1. The CDR3 length is 16 residues. Per germline, CDR1 MGHRA and CDR2 YSYEKL. V was clipped by 2 bases and J by 4 bases; unmatched bases: 10.

The CDR3 nucleotides are TGTGCCAGCAGCTGGTCGACTGTCGAGACCCAGTACTTC. Translation: CASSWSTVETQYF. The chain carries TRBV5-6 and TRBJ2-5; D gene unclear. The germline V gene has CDR1 SGHDT and CDR2 YYEEEE. Trimming took off 3 bases at V and 5 bases at J, with 11 bases between the two ends. This CDR3 contains 13 residues.

The CDR3 is CASSAGLAGGPYTQYF. For the CDR3, the DNA is TGTGCCAGCAGTGCGGGACTAGCGGGGGGGCCGTATACGCAGTATTTT. The chain links TRBV2 to TRBJ2-3, with 16 bases aligning to TRBD2. This CDR3 spans 16 amino acids. Germline loops: CDR1 SNHLY, CDR2 FYNNEI. J was trimmed by 7 bases and V by 4 bases; bases with no gene match: 5.

This clone was recorded only once. The gene calls are TRBV5-4 and TRBJ1-2; D is ambiguous. The germline V and J ends were trimmed by 1 base and 5 bases, with 15 bases remaining between them. CDR1 and CDR2 (germline): SGHNT, YYREEE (reference sequence). The length of the CDR3 is 15 residues. The CDR3 region has the DNA TGTGCCAGCAGCTTGCCGAGGGTCGAGGGTTATGGCTACACCTTC. It codes for CASSLPRVEGYGYTF.

This clone is a singleton in its sample. The J gene is TRBJ1-1, the V gene TRBV19; 8 bases match TRBD1. There are 14 residues in the CDR3. Germline CDR1 reads LNHDA; CDR2 reads SQIVND (reference sequence). The V gene end was trimmed by 4 bases and the J gene end by 1 base; junction bases not matched to a gene: 2. In DNA form, the CDR3 reads TGTGCCAGTAGTAGGACAGGGAAGAACACTGAAGCTTTCTTT. Amino acid sequence: CASSRTGKNTEAFF. Together with reference TRBV19 and TRBJ1-1, the CDR3 gives the full variable domain: DGGITQSPKYLFRKEGQNVTLSCEQNLNHDAMYWYRQDPGQGLRLIYYSQIVNDFQKGDIAEGYSVSREKKESFPLTVTSAQKNPTAFYLCASSRTGKNTEAFFGQGTRLTVV.

V gene TRBV7-2 combines with J gene TRBJ2-1; 11 bases agree with TRBD1. The CDR3 is 15 residues long. From germline, CDR1 is SGHTA and CDR2 FQGNSA. V was pared by 5 bases and J by 6 bases, with 6 bases of the junction left unmatched. CDR3 in DNA: TGTGCCAGCAGCGACCGGGACAGGGGGAGCAATGAGCAGTTCTTC. Protein product: CASSDRDRGSNEQFF.

The chain has TRBV27 and TRBJ2-1, with 10 bases lining up with TRBD2. With 3 bases clipped from V and 0 bases from J, the junction kept 5 bases outside the gene matches. Germline assignment: CDR1 MNHEY and CDR2 SMNVEV (reference sequence). The CDR3 is made up of 17 amino acids. CDR3 sequence: CASSFKREGLSYNEQFF. CDR3 DNA sequence: TGTGCCAGCAGTTTCAAGCGGGAGGGCCTCTCCTACAATGAGCAGTTCTTC.

The chain joins TRBV27 to TRBJ2-5, with 7 positions matching TRBD1. V shed 2 bases, J shed 4 bases, and the junction held 1 base outside the gene matches. Germline values: CDR1 MNHEY, CDR2 SMNVEV (reference sequence). The CDR3 spans 13 residues. The CDR3 reads CASSLTGVETQYF. The CDR3 DNA is TGTGCCAGCAGTTTAACAGGGGTAGAGACCCAGTACTTC.

The chain recombines TRBV19 with TRBJ2-5; the match to TRBD1 covers 8 bases. The J segment lost 4 bases and the V segment lost 10 bases, leaving 8 bases of the junction unmatched. CDR1 is LNHDA and CDR2 is SQIVND in the germline V gene (reference sequence). The CDR3 loop spans 13 amino acids. CDR3 loop: CATSPGGVETQYF. DNA for the CDR3: TGTGCCACGAGCCCAGGGGGCGTAGAGACCCAGTACTTC.

V gene TRBV9 combines with J gene TRBJ2-3; TRBD1 agrees at 10 bases. Trimming removed 2 bases from V and 5 bases from J; junction bases left unmatched: 8. This CDR3 has 16 residues. Germline CDR1 and CDR2: SGDLS and YYNGEE. CDR3 bases: TGTGCCAGCAGCGTCTCGGGACAGGGGTATAGAGATACGCAGTATTTT. This gives the protein CASSVSGQGYRDTQYF. The complete variable domain, with remaining parts taken from reference TRBV9 and TRBJ2-3, reads DSGVTQTPKHLITATGQRVTLRCSPRSGDLSVYWYQQSLDQGLQFLIQYYNGEERAKGNILERFSAQQFPDLHSELNLSSLELGDSALYFCASSVSGQGYRDTQYFGPGTRLTVL.

The chain links TRBV7-3 to TRBJ2-7; TRBD1 matches at 10 bases. There are 16 residues in the CDR3. Per the germline V gene, CDR1 is SGHTA and CDR2 is FQGTGA. Trimming at V came to 0 bases and at J to 4 bases, leaving 6 bases not matched to a gene. DNA of the CDR3: TGTGCCAGCAGCTTAACCGGGACAGGGGTTTTTTACGAGCAGTACTTC. It codes for CASSLTGTGVFYEQYF.

The rearrangement links TRBV29-1 to TRBJ1-2, with D hard to call. Trimming cost V 4 bases and J 3 bases, with 9 bases left between them. CDR3 length: 12 residues. Germline-derived CDR1 and CDR2 are SQVTM and ANQGSEA. CDR3 nucleotides: TGCAGCGTTGGTGACGGGGACTATGGCTACACCTTC. Its translation is CSVGDGDYGYTF.

A single count supports this clone. The chain couples TRBV4-1 to TRBJ2-1; 7 bases match TRBD2. Trimming cost V 0 bases and J 1 base; bases outside gene matches: 12. The CDR3 covers 19 residues. In germline, CDR1 is MGHRA, CDR2 YSYEKL. The CDR3 protein is CASSQESSGGSRSYNEQFF. The CDR3 coding sequence is TGCGCCAGCAGCCAAGAATCTAGCGGAGGGTCCCGGTCCTACAATGAGCAGTTCTTC.

V gene TRBV5-8 combines with J gene TRBJ2-4; 15 bases agree with TRBD2. CDR3 length equals 16 residues. V dropped 4 bases and J dropped 5; count of bases not matched to a gene: 4. CDR1 SGHTS and CDR2 YDEGEE come from the germline V gene. CDR3 in amino acids: CASSLGLAGGENIQYF. The CDR3 DNA reads as TGTGCCAGCAGCCTCGGACTAGCGGGGGGGGAAAACATTCAGTACTTC.

This chain joins TRBV5-1 and TRBJ2-1; TRBD1 aligns across 7 bases. CDR1 SGHRS and CDR2 YFSETQ come from the germline V gene. V shed 0 bases and J 7 bases; nucleotides not matched to a gene: 7. CDR3 length: 15 amino acids. CDR3 sequence (DNA): TGCGCCAGCAGCTTGGGACAGGGAAAGTGGAATGAGCAGTTCTTC. Protein: CASSLGQGKWNEQFF.

The V gene is TRBV11-3, the J gene TRBJ1-1; the D is unclear. The germline gives CDR1 SGHNT, CDR2 YENEEA. The CDR3 loop spans 16 amino acids. Trimming took off 3 bases at V and 2 bases at J, with 16 bases between the two ends. The CDR3 DNA reads TGTGCCAGCAGCTTTTTCTTCCGTATCAGAAACACTGAAGCTTTCTTT. It yields the protein CASSFFFRIRNTEAFF. Full variable domain (outside the CDR3, taken from reference TRBV11-3 and TRBJ1-1): EAGVVQSPRYKIIEKKQPVAFWCNPISGHNTLYWYLQNLGQGPELLIRYENEEAVDDSQLPKDRFSAERLKGVDSTLKIQPAELGDSAVYLCASSFFFRIRNTEAFFGQGTRLTVV.